This TCR beta chain was recorded in a study of shared clonotypes between healthy human individuals. Whole-study results and caveats: A small donor pool kept down the genetic and exposure-history diversity that was represented.

A note on this clone: Antigen specificity is unknown.

Division of CD4+ cells produced a CD45RA+ naive subset and a CD45RA-negative memory subset. Germline V CDR1 and CDR2: SGHAT, FQNNGV. V lost 1 base and J 3 bases, leaving 10 bases between the germline ends. The CDR3 contains 15 residues. Repertoires were generated with immunoSEQ multiplex PCR, while TCRdb's copy carries only in-frame clones and drops some. This sample has a few million clones, with roughly 92% found just once. The chain joins TRBV11-2 to TRBJ2-1, with a weak D call TRBD1 (5 bases). The sequence came from a man aged 18 to 29 in good health. Some clones in this sample may be carry-over from other donors' samples. The sample taken for sequencing was naive CD4+ T cells from PBMCs. Subset reported: CD45RA+ positively selected. The CDR3 sequence: CASSLGAGFYNEQFF. In DNA, the CDR3 is TGTGCCAGCAGCTTAGGAGCAGGGTTCTACAATGAGCAGTTCTTC.